These 30 T cell receptor beta chains came from one sample sequenced in a study of blood T cell repertoires in COVID-19 (dated by TCRdb to the early 2020s). Libraries were made using the immunoSEQ multiplex PCR assay. TCRdb obtained this table from immuneACCESS and retained in-frame rearrangements with V and J assigned. These tables miss some clones; where compared with another copy, unresolved V genes account for less than half of the shortfall, and the remainder is unexplained. The sample has hundreds of thousands of clones on record, roughly 85% of them singletons. Roughly 3.6% of the sample is held by the ten biggest clonotypes. The specimen was peripheral blood. The receptors were gathered from a woman younger than 35 with acute or convalescent COVID-19.

V gene TRBV12-5 combines with J gene TRBJ1-3; D perhaps matches TRBD1 (5 bases). Germline loops: CDR1 LGHNT, CDR2 FRNRAP. V was clipped by 2 bases and J by 7 bases, with 18 bases between them. This CDR3 has 16 amino acids. The CDR3 loop is CASGLPQGVIFNTIYF. The CDR3 DNA reads TGTGCTAGTGGTTTGCCCCAGGGCGTAATTTTTAACACCATATATTTT. The full variable domain, with the rest looked up from reference TRBV12-5 and TRBJ1-3, is DARVTQTPRHKVTEMGQEVTMRCQPILGHNTVFWYRQTMMQGLELLAYFRNRAPLDDSGMPKDRFSAEMPDATLATLKIQPSEPRDSAVYFCASGLPQGVIFNTIYFGEGSWLTVV.

As to this clone: Other DNA sequences from this sample encode an identical CDR3 as well. The rearrangement joins TRBV5-6 to TRBJ1-2, with 7 positions matching TRBD1. J was trimmed by 2 bases and V by 4 bases; bases with no gene match: 2. The CDR3 totals 13 residues. CDR1 and CDR2 from the germline V gene are SGHDT and YYEEEE. The DNA for the CDR3 is TGTGCCAGCAGCCTACAGGGGAACTATGGCTACACCTTC. This translates into CASSLQGNYGYTF.

The gene calls are TRBV18 and TRBJ2-1; 8 positions match TRBD1. V gave up 0 bases and J gave up 3 bases; unmatched junction bases: 7. Looked up from germline, CDR1 is KGHSH and CDR2 is LQKENI. The length of the CDR3 is 17 residues. CDR3 bases: TGTGCCAGCTCACCACCGGGCAGGACAGGGTACTACAATGAGCAGTTCTTC. Protein: CASSPPGRTGYYNEQFF.

This clone was observed a single time. V usage is TRBV19 and J usage is TRBJ1-6; D unclear. This CDR3 is built from 13 residues. V was cut by 1 base and J by 6 bases, with 4 bases left in between. In germline, CDR1 is LNHDA, CDR2 SQIVND (reference sequence). The CDR3 DNA reads TGTGCCAGTAGTATAGGGGCTAATTCACCCCTCCACTTT. Amino acids: CASSIGANSPLHF.

V usage is TRBV27 and J usage is TRBJ2-7, with 8 bases aligning to TRBD2. The CDR3 length is 14 residues. CDR1 MNHEY and CDR2 SMNVEV come from the germline V gene (reference sequence). The V gene end was trimmed by 2 bases and the J gene end by 4 bases; junction bases not matched to a gene: 4. As DNA, the CDR3 is TGTGCCAGCAGTTTAGCCCCGGGGGGGTACGAGCAGTACTTC. Translated, it gives CASSLAPGGYEQYF.

The V and J genes are TRBV9 and TRBJ2-7; 11 bases are a match to TRBD2. The CDR3 consists of 15 residues. Germline V gives CDR1 SGDLS, CDR2 YYNGEE. V was clipped by 4 bases and J by 4 bases; unmatched bases: 7. In nucleotides, the CDR3 is TGTGCCAGCAGCCCCAGACTAGCGGGAACTTACGAGCAGTACTTC. Translating gives CASSPRLAGTYEQYF.

The J gene is TRBJ1-1, the V gene TRBV12-5, with D hard to call. This CDR3 contains 13 residues. Looked up from germline, CDR1 is LGHNT and CDR2 is FRNRAP. V lost 2 bases, J lost 1 base, and 5 bases lay in between. The CDR3 region is CASGLFQNTEAFF. CDR3 coding DNA: TGTGCTAGTGGTTTGTTCCAGAACACTGAAGCTTTCTTT.

The gene calls are TRBV3-1 (or the pseudogene TRBV3-2) and TRBJ1-4; perhaps TRBD1 as D (5 bases). The germline V gene has CDR1 LGHDT and CDR2 YNNKEL (reference sequence). The CDR3 totals 14 residues. V shed 4 bases and J shed 5 bases, with 11 bases lying between them. The CDR3 DNA follows: TGTGCCAGCAGCCTCAGACAGCAGAATGAAAAACTGTTTTTT. Translation: CASSLRQQNEKLFF.

The CDR3 loop reads CASSPPNRGGSGYTF. The CDR3 nucleotides are TGTGCCAGCAGCCCCCCCAACAGGGGAGGATCTGGCTACACCTTC. V gene TRBV5-6 combines with J gene TRBJ1-2, with TRBD1 identical over 7 bases. This CDR3 region has 15 residues. The V gene's germline CDR1 is SGHDT and CDR2 YYEEEE. J was trimmed by 7 bases and V by 4 bases; bases with no gene match: 13.

The V call is TRBV28, the J call TRBJ1-2; D not certain. With 3 bases removed from V and 0 bases from J, the gap between germline ends came to 5 bases. Per germline, CDR1 MDHEN and CDR2 SYDVKM. This CDR3 region has 13 residues. Here the CDR3 DNA reads TGTGCCAGCAGTTTCGCAGCTAACTATGGCTACACCTTC. It encodes CASSFAANYGYTF.

The chain carries TRBV10-3 and TRBJ1-1; 10 bases align to TRBD1. Germline trimming cut 7 bases from V and 5 bases from J; bases unmatched to any gene: 4. Germline V gene data show CDR1 as ENHRY and CDR2 as SYGVKD. CDR3 length equals 13 residues. The DNA for the CDR3 is TGTGCCATCACCAGGACAGGGGGTACTGAAGCTTTCTTT. Residues: CAITRTGGTEAFF.

The V and J genes are TRBV30 and TRBJ1-5; D remains ambiguous. Deletions cut 0 bases from V and 1 base from J, with 4 bases between. This CDR3 region has 13 residues. Germline CDR1 is GTSNPN and CDR2 is SVGIG (reference sequence). CDR3 loop: CAWSVLSNQPQHF. The DNA for the CDR3 is TGTGCCTGGAGTGTGTTAAGCAATCAGCCCCAGCATTTT. Full variable domain (missing parts from reference TRBV30 and TRBJ1-5): SQTIHQWPATLVQPVGSPLSLECTVEGTSNPNLYWYRQAAGRGLQLLFYSVGIGQISSEVPQNLSASRPQDRQFILSSKKLLLSDSGFYLCAWSVLSNQPQHFGDGTRLSIL.

The chain is built from TRBV19 and TRBJ2-5; 9 bases map to TRBD2. Trimming at V came to 1 base and at J to 3 bases, leaving 3 bases not matched to a gene. CDR3 size: 15 residues. The germline CDR1 and CDR2 sequences are LNHDA and SQIVND (reference sequence). The DNA of the CDR3 is TGTGCCAGTAGTATAGTAGCGGGAGAAGAAGAGACCCAGTACTTC. Amino acid sequence: CASSIVAGEEETQYF.

V gene TRBV2 combines with J gene TRBJ1-6, with D maybe TRBD1 (5 bases). Looked up from germline, CDR1 is SNHLY and CDR2 is FYNNEI. V was clipped by 10 bases and J by 9 bases, with 13 bases between them. CDR3 length: 12 residues. The DNA of the CDR3 is TGTGCCACGGGGAGGAGGGGTTCACCCCTCCACTTT. This codes for CATGRRGSPLHF. Combining the CDR3 with reference TRBV2 and TRBJ1-6 gives the whole variable domain EPEVTQTPSHQVTQMGQEVILRCVPISNHLYFYWYRQILGQKVEFLVSFYNNEISEKSEIFDDQFSVERPDGSNFTLKIRSTKLEDSAMYFCATGRRGSPLHFGNGTRLTVT.

Only one count was recorded for this clone. The CDR3 reads CASSPRTGNYEQYF. The CDR3 DNA reads as TGTGCCAGCAGCCCCCGGACGGGAAACTACGAGCAGTACTTC. This chain uses TRBV9 with TRBJ2-7, with D possibly being TRBD2 (5 bases). Between the trimmed V and J ends, which lost 4 bases and 3 bases, there was a span of 14 bases. The CDR3 has 14 residues. The germline CDR1 and CDR2 sequences are SGDLS and YYNGEE.

The chain links TRBV6-1 to TRBJ1-3; 8 nucleotides agree with TRBD1. V gave up 3 bases and J gave up 0 bases; unmatched junction bases: 1. CDR1 is MNHNS and CDR2 is SASEGT in the germline V gene. This CDR3 comprises 15 residues. The CDR3 DNA reads TGTGCCAGCAGTGACGGACAGGGCTCTGGAAACACCATATATTTT. Protein sequence: CASSDGQGSGNTIYF.

This clone appeared a few times. The chain is built from TRBV6-5 and TRBJ1-2; 10 nucleotides align to TRBD1. V lost 6 bases to trimming and J lost 5 bases; unmatched junction nucleotides: 6. This CDR3 has 14 amino acids. Looked up from germline, CDR1 is MNHEY and CDR2 is SVGAGI. The CDR3 loop is CASSHRTGGYGYTF. The CDR3 nucleotides are TGTGCCAGCAGCCATCGGACAGGGGGTTATGGCTACACCTTC.

The gene calls are TRBV5-1 and TRBJ1-1; TRBD1 aligns across 8 bases. This CDR3 region has 15 residues. V lost 2 bases to trimming and J lost 1 base; unmatched junction nucleotides: 4. The germline CDR1 and CDR2 sequences are SGHRS and YFSETQ. In DNA form, the CDR3 reads TGCGCCAGCAGCTTCCAGACAGGGGCGAACACTGAAGCTTTCTTT. Amino acid sequence: CASSFQTGANTEAFF.

The rearrangement joins TRBV24-1 to TRBJ1-5; D remains unclear. This CDR3 has 13 amino acids. The V gene's germline CDR1 is KGHDR and CDR2 SFDVKD. With 5 bases removed from V and 4 bases from J, the gap between germline ends came to 8 bases. DNA of the CDR3: TGTGCCACCAGTGTTTCCGGGAATCAGCCCCAGCATTTT. Residues: CATSVSGNQPQHF.

The V gene is TRBV24-1, the J gene TRBJ2-1; 7 bases are a match to TRBD1. V trimming: 9 bases; J trimming: 3 bases; junction bases outside the gene matches: 7. From germline, CDR1 is KGHDR and CDR2 SFDVKD. The CDR3 totals 14 residues. The CDR3 nucleotides are TGTGCCACCTCCCCCGACAGGGACTACAATGAGCAGTTCTTC. As protein: CATSPDRDYNEQFF.

This chain uses TRBV10-1 with TRBJ1-2; D possibly corresponds to TRBD1 (5 bases). CDR3 length: 13 amino acids. Germline lookup yields CDR1 WNHNN and CDR2 SYGVQD (reference sequence). V was pared by 2 bases and J by 1 base, with 5 bases between. CDR3 DNA sequence: TGCGCCAGCAGTGAGGACAGTAACTATGGCTACACCTTC. It encodes CASSEDSNYGYTF.

As DNA, the CDR3 is TGCGCCAGCAGCCTGGCCGGGACAGGGAATGACGAGCAGTACTTC. This codes for CASSLAGTGNDEQYF. The rearrangement links TRBV5-1 to TRBJ2-7; 9 nucleotides match TRBD1. J gave up 5 bases and V 4 bases, and 10 bases lay outside the gene matches. The CDR3 runs 15 residues. The germline CDR1 and CDR2 sequences are SGHRS and YFSETQ.

The CDR3 region is CASSIPNGEQYF. The CDR3 DNA sequence: TGTGCCAGCAGTATTCCTAACGGCGAGCAGTACTTC. The chain employs TRBV28 and TRBJ2-7, with D unclear. This CDR3 region has 12 residues. V gave up 5 bases and J gave up 6 bases, with 11 bases separating them. The germline CDR1 and CDR2 sequences are MDHEN and SYDVKM.

The chain combines TRBV5-5 with TRBJ1-4, with D possibly TRBD1 on 5 matching bases. Germline CDR1 and CDR2: SGHKS and YYEKEE (reference sequence). The CDR3 runs to 14 residues. Trimming pared 2 bases from V and 6 bases from J, leaving 11 bases between. The CDR3 here is CASSLGDWDEKLFF. The CDR3 DNA reads as TGTGCCAGCAGCTTAGGGGATTGGGATGAAAAACTGTTTTTT.

The rearrangement uses TRBV5-4 and TRBJ2-2; possible D gene TRBD1, 7 bases. Per germline, CDR1 SGHNT and CDR2 YYREEE (reference sequence). Between the trimmed V and J ends, which lost 4 bases and 8 bases, there was a span of 18 bases. The CDR3 spans 15 residues. The DNA of the CDR3 is TGTGCCAGCAGCGTTGAGGCAGGGGGAGGTGGGGAGCTGTTTTTT. Encoded protein: CASSVEAGGGGELFF.

This clone has a count of ten or more. V and J are TRBV3-1 (or the pseudogene TRBV3-2) and TRBJ1-5; 8 nucleotides line up with TRBD1. CDR1 LGHDT and CDR2 YNNKEL come from the germline V gene (reference sequence). After removal of 4 bases from V and 5 bases from J, the junction contained 4 bases not matched to a gene. The CDR3 is made up of 14 amino acids. CDR3 loop: CASSPRTGHQPQHF. The CDR3 DNA reads TGTGCCAGCAGCCCACGGACAGGGCATCAGCCCCAGCATTTT.

This sequence joins TRBV28 and TRBJ2-5; 9 bases are shared with TRBD1. The V and J ends lost 6 bases and 0 bases, in that order; junction bases with no gene match: 5. Germline V gene data show CDR1 as MDHEN and CDR2 as SYDVKM. This CDR3 contains 15 residues. The CDR3 region has the DNA TGTGCCAGCAGACGGGACAGGGAGGACCAAGAGACCCAGTACTTC. Its translation: CASRRDREDQETQYF.

This clone appeared a single time. The genes are TRBV10-1 and TRBJ2-2; D not certain. CDR3 length: 13 residues. Trimming left V 5 bases short and J 4 bases short, with 8 bases between. Per germline, CDR1 WNHNN and CDR2 SYGVQD (reference sequence). The CDR3 DNA follows: TGCGCCAGCAGTAGTAGCCCCACCGGGGAGCTGTTTTTT. The encoded protein is CASSSSPTGELFF.

The rearrangement joins TRBV6-2 or TRBV6-3 to TRBJ1-1, with D possibly matching TRBD1 (6 bases). Germline V gene data show CDR1 as MNHEY and CDR2 as SVGEGT. CDR3 length equals 15 residues. The V end lost 6 bases, the J end lost 3 bases, and 17 bases lay between the germline ends. Here the CDR3 DNA reads TGTGCCAGCAGCCAGGTGGGGGCGCGGGACACTGAAGCTTTCTTT. Amino acid sequence: CASSQVGARDTEAFF.

This rearrangement joins TRBV13 to TRBJ1-1; 8 bases align to TRBD1. CDR3 length: 14 residues. The trim removed 4 bases at V and 1 base at J, leaving 2 bases unmatched. The germline gives CDR1 PRHDT, CDR2 FYEKMQ (reference sequence). CDR3 in amino acids: CASSSGTGNTEAFF. The CDR3 DNA reads TGTGCCAGCAGCTCGGGGACAGGGAACACTGAAGCTTTCTTT.